This T cell receptor (beta chain) was retrieved from a study of T cell changes during pregnancy in multiple sclerosis. The CDR3 contains 14 residues. V was clipped by 2 bases and J by 7 bases, with 16 bases between them. The germline V gene encodes CDR1 SGHDT and CDR2 YYEEEE. In this sample, this clone turned up once. The protocol was immunoSEQ multiplex PCR, while the TCRdb copy is restricted to in-frame clones and leaves out a portion. The data contain 45,000 to 60,000 clones, more than 90% of them singletons. This clonotype was obtained from a female donor with multiple sclerosis, enrolled in a pregnancy study. The chain recombines TRBV5-6 with TRBJ2-7; perhaps TRBD2 as D (5 bases). The starting material was CD4+ T cells from peripheral blood mononuclear cells, obtained before pregnancy. The CDR3 region has the DNA TGTGCCAGCAGCTTTGGAAACGGGATCGGGGAGCAGTACTTC. Its translation: CASSFGNGIGEQYF.